This T cell receptor (beta chain) was sequenced in a study of cytomegalovirus exposure and HLA in healthy donors. Overall study context: In a later analysis, it was reported that the approximately 110 validation repertoires had been produced on the same platform as the roughly 700 repertoires belonging to the first cohort.

Notes on this clone: As yet, its antigen is unknown.

This table comes from immunoSEQ multiplex PCR, and its TCRdb copy is limited to in-frame clones, with some not included. The sample holds some 170,000 clones, around nine tenths seen once. Among the roughly 120 subjects of the validation cohort, separate from the roughly 700-subject first cohort, were the donors. Regarding the study as a whole: Specificity for CMV antigens was confirmed in vitro for three of the CMV-associated chains. Subsequent analysis showed first-cohort TCR clusters tending to co-occur in some 110 validation repertoires.

This receptor was identified in a man aged 18-30 years in good health and CMV-seropositive. The sample consisted of PBMCs.

The CDR3 DNA reads TGTGCCAGCAGGTCAGGGACAGGGGGGACCGGGGAGCTGTTTTTT. It specifies CASRSGTGGTGELFF. This chain uses TRBV28 with TRBJ2-2, with 11 positions matching TRBD1. From germline, CDR1 is MDHEN and CDR2 SYDVKM. The CDR3 covers 15 residues. V gave up 6 bases and J gave up 5 bases; unmatched junction bases: 5.